A single count supports the clone carrying this T cell receptor (beta chain). Clones were read by immunoSEQ multiplex PCR, and TCRdb kept only the in-frame ones, dropping some. The table shows about 180,000 clones, with roughly 86% occurring only once. These data come from a study of blood T cell repertoires in COVID-19. Germline CDR1 is SGHAT and CDR2 is FQNNGV. V shed 5 bases, J shed 6 bases, and the junction held 9 bases outside the gene matches. The CDR3 spans 16 residues. The rearrangement links TRBV11-2 to TRBJ2-1, with 11 bases identical to TRBD2. Sequencing used peripheral blood. The TCR originated in a woman aged 45 to 65 with acute or convalescent COVID-19. The CDR3 DNA sequence: TGTGCCAGCAGCACCGCCGGGACTAGCGGACTCAATGAGCAGTTCTTC. This gives the protein CASSTAGTSGLNEQFF.